Below, 20 T cell receptor beta chains from the same sample are listed, as sequenced in a study of blood T cell repertoires in COVID-19. The protocol was immunoSEQ multiplex PCR, while the TCRdb copy is restricted to in-frame clones and leaves out a portion. The sample consists of over 200,000 clones, roughly four fifths of them appearing once. Sequenced sample: PBMCs or T cells enriched from blood (not recorded which). The source is a man aged 40-50 years who had recovered from COVID-19.

The chain combines TRBV6-1 with TRBJ2-3; 12 bases match TRBD2. The V gene's germline CDR1 is MNHNS and CDR2 SASEGT. V shed 2 bases, J shed 4 bases, and the junction held 4 bases outside the gene matches. The CDR3 covers 16 residues. CDR3 protein: CASSESLAGGPDTQYF. In nucleotides, the CDR3 is TGTGCCAGCAGTGAAAGCCTAGCGGGAGGGCCAGATACGCAGTATTTT.

The rearrangement joins TRBV29-1 to TRBJ2-3, with D possibly TRBD2 on 7 matching bases. CDR1 SQVTM and CDR2 ANQGSEA come from the germline V gene. Trimming shortened V by 3 bases and J by 6 bases, and 22 bases separated the two germline ends. The CDR3 sequence is 16 residues long. CDR3 nucleotides: TGCAGCGTTGAGACAGCTTCTGGGGGGGCGAGGGATACGCAGTATTTT. Its protein is CSVETASGGARDTQYF.

The chain recombines TRBV25-1 with TRBJ1-2; weak D call: TRBD1 (5 bases). Per the germline V gene, CDR1 is MGHDK and CDR2 is SYGVNS. There are 14 residues in the CDR3. The ends were cut back, 11 bases at V and 0 bases at J, with 16 bases in the middle. For the CDR3, the DNA is TGTGCCCGATCCGACAGACCGTCTAACTATGGCTACACCTTC. Its protein is CARSDRPSNYGYTF.

Only one count was recorded for this clone. The chain combines TRBV28 with TRBJ1-2; 9 bases fit TRBD1. Trimming at V came to 5 bases and at J to 6 bases, leaving 13 bases not matched to a gene. The CDR3 spans 16 residues. Germline lookup yields CDR1 MDHEN and CDR2 SYDVKM. The chain's CDR3 is CASSIPGGTGSNGYTF. The CDR3 bases are TGTGCCAGCAGTATCCCCGGGGGGACAGGGAGTAATGGCTACACCTTC.

The chain links TRBV5-6 to TRBJ2-3; 8 nucleotides match TRBD2. J lost 4 bases, V lost 2 bases, and 3 bases had no gene match. The CDR3 is made up of 14 amino acids. The germline gives CDR1 SGHDT, CDR2 YYEEEE. Here the CDR3 DNA reads TGTGCCAGCAGCTTTAGCGGGGTGCCAGATACGCAGTATTTT. Protein product: CASSFSGVPDTQYF.

This clone has a single count. This rearrangement joins TRBV5-5 to TRBJ2-3, with 11 bases fitting TRBD2. Germline CDR1 reads SGHKS; CDR2 reads YYEKEE (reference sequence). This CDR3 has 17 residues. V gave up 3 bases and J gave up 4 bases; unmatched junction bases: 10. The CDR3 DNA sequence: TGTGCCAGCAGCTCCCGACCTCTAGCGGGAGGAGCAGATACGCAGTATTTT. It yields the protein CASSSRPLAGGADTQYF.

This chain uses TRBV28 with TRBJ2-5, with D uncertain. Germline V gene lookup returns CDR1 MDHEN and CDR2 SYDVKM. Trimming stripped 5 bases from V and 5 bases from J, with 18 bases between. The CDR3 is made up of 15 amino acids. The CDR3 sequence is CASSIPRSYTETQYF. In nucleotides, the CDR3 is TGTGCCAGCAGTATACCGAGGAGCTATACGGAGACCCAGTACTTC. The variable domain in full, completed from reference TRBV28 and TRBJ2-5, reads DVKVTQSSRYLVKRTGEKVFLECVQDMDHENMFWYRQDPGLGLRLIYFSYDVKMKEKGDIPEGYSVSREKKERFSLILESASTNQTSMYLCASSIPRSYTETQYFGPGTRLLVL.

This chain uses TRBV5-4 with TRBJ2-7, with TRBD2 identical over 7 bases. Per the germline V gene, CDR1 is SGHNT and CDR2 is YYREEE (reference sequence). The V and J ends lost 0 bases and 3 bases, in that order; junction bases with no gene match: 3. The CDR3 covers 14 residues. CDR3 region: CASSLGRDYYEQYF. CDR3 nucleotides: TGTGCCAGCAGCTTGGGCAGGGACTACTACGAGCAGTACTTC.

The V call is TRBV2, the J call TRBJ2-5; D perhaps matches TRBD1 (5 bases). Germline loops: CDR1 SNHLY, CDR2 FYNNEI. Trimming removed 0 bases at V and 4 bases at J, with 9 bases between. There are 14 residues in the CDR3. This chain's CDR3 is CASSEARAAETQYF. Here the CDR3 DNA reads TGTGCCAGCAGTGAAGCCAGGGCGGCAGAGACCCAGTACTTC.

The V and J genes are TRBV11-2 and TRBJ2-3; 8 bases agree with TRBD1. Losses at the gene ends were 3 bases for V and 4 bases for J; bases not matched to a gene: 3. Germline assignment: CDR1 SGHAT and CDR2 FQNNGV. This CDR3 has 14 residues. The CDR3 protein is CASSLDRVSDTQYF. The CDR3 DNA sequence: TGTGCCAGCAGCTTGGACAGGGTTTCAGATACGCAGTATTTT.

The rearrangement joins TRBV5-5 to TRBJ1-3; D remains unclear. CDR3 size: 14 residues. V lost 1 base, J lost 16 bases, and 21 bases lay in between. CDR1 and CDR2 from the germline V gene are SGHKS and YYEKEE (reference sequence). This chain's CDR3 is CASSLSSETTTAYF. The CDR3 coding sequence is TGTGCCAGCAGCTTGTCCTCGGAGACTACAACCGCGTATTTT.

The chain recombines TRBV19 with TRBJ2-3; 16 bases are shared with TRBD2. The CDR3 runs to 17 residues. Losses at the gene ends were 7 bases for V and 2 bases for J; bases not matched to a gene: 6. In germline, CDR1 is LNHDA, CDR2 SQIVND (reference sequence). CDR3 coding DNA: TGTGCCAGTACTATGGGACTAGCGGGGGGGCCCACAGATACGCAGTATTTT. Its translation is CASTMGLAGGPTDTQYF.

J is TRBJ2-7 and V is TRBV29-1; TRBD2 matches 13 bases. Unmatched junction bases numbered 7, after V lost 5 bases and J lost 3 bases. The germline V gene has CDR1 SQVTM and CDR2 ANQGSEA. The CDR3 sequence is 15 residues long. The CDR3 DNA sequence: TGCAGCGTTAGTCTCGGGACTAGCGGGAACTACGAGCAGTACTTC. Translation: CSVSLGTSGNYEQYF.

As concerns this clone: An end of the junction does not agree with germline; a read error may underlie this. V gene TRBV2 combines with J gene TRBJ1-6; D is possibly TRBD1 (6 bases). The CDR3 is 13 amino acids. Per germline, CDR1 SNHLY and CDR2 FYNNEI. The CDR3 nucleotides read TGTGCCAGCAGCGAAGGAGGGGGTTCACCCCTCCACTTT. This sequence encodes CASSEGGGSPLHF.

Only a few counts were recorded for this clone. V is TRBV18 and J is TRBJ1-1; D may be TRBD1 (6 bases). The germline gives CDR1 KGHSH, CDR2 LQKENI. CDR3 length: 15 residues. With 6 bases removed from V and 1 base from J, the gap between germline ends came to 15 bases. The CDR3 region has the DNA TGTGCCAGCTCCCTCAGGACAGCCGGGAACACTGAAGCTTTCTTT. Encoded protein: CASSLRTAGNTEAFF.

The V call is TRBV9, the J call TRBJ2-2; TRBD2 aligns across 10 bases. The CDR3 is 16 residues long. The J segment lost 1 base and the V segment lost 0 bases, leaving 0 bases of the junction unmatched. Germline V CDR1 and CDR2: SGDLS, YYNGEE. CDR3 in DNA: TGTGCCAGCAGCGTAGGGACTAGCGGGAACACCGGGGAGCTGTTTTTT. Its translation is CASSVGTSGNTGELFF. Looking up the rest from reference TRBV9 and TRBJ2-2 gives the full variable domain: DSGVTQTPKHLITATGQRVTLRCSPRSGDLSVYWYQQSLDQGLQFLIQYYNGEERAKGNILERFSAQQFPDLHSELNLSSLELGDSALYFCASSVGTSGNTGELFFGEGSRLTVL.

The rearrangement joins TRBV19 to TRBJ1-4; 11 nucleotides align to TRBD1. This CDR3 comprises 15 residues. V was pared by 5 bases and J by 6 bases, with 5 bases of the junction left unmatched. CDR1 is LNHDA, CDR2 SQIVND, per germline (reference sequence). The CDR3 loop reads CASSPGDRGYEKLFF. The DNA for the CDR3 is TGTGCCAGTAGTCCGGGGGACAGGGGGTATGAAAAACTGTTTTTT.

This clone was observed a handful of times. As DNA, the CDR3 is TGTGCCAGCAGTTGGACAGGGGAACCGGGCCACGAGCAGTACTTC. Translation: CASSWTGEPGHEQYF. The chain recombines TRBV27 with TRBJ2-7; 9 bases agree with TRBD1. The V gene end was trimmed by 4 bases and the J gene end by 5 bases; junction bases not matched to a gene: 9. Germline V gene data show CDR1 as MNHEY and CDR2 as SMNVEV (reference sequence). The CDR3 extends over 15 amino acids.

J is TRBJ2-5 and V is TRBV7-3; D is undetermined. The CDR3 sequence is 14 residues long. V was trimmed by 2 bases and J by 2 bases, leaving 9 bases between them. Germline CDR1 and CDR2: SGHTA and FQGTGA. CDR3: CASSLGPNQETQYF. In DNA form, the CDR3 reads TGTGCCAGCAGCTTAGGGCCAAATCAAGAGACCCAGTACTTC.

This rearrangement joins TRBV5-3 to TRBJ1-2; TRBD1 matches 8 bases. TRBV5-3 is flagged as an ORF with uncertain function. Unmatched junction bases numbered 20, after V lost 10 bases and J lost 6 bases. This CDR3 region has 16 residues. CDR3 sequence reads: CACPPGGWGHINGYTF. The CDR3 region has the DNA TGTGCCTGCCCACCAGGGGGCTGGGGACATATAAATGGCTACACCTTC.